This is a list of T cell receptor beta chains from one sample in a study of blood T cells in healthy people across ages. TCRdb independently ran MiXCR on the 5' RACE reads; one entry per CDR3 protein. The sample has more than 750,000 distinct CDR3 sequences; 25% to 35% are singletons. These records were also assigned to another study, of T cells of mothers and their children.

Sequencing was carried out using blood. Receptor source: a middle-aged woman in good health. Each CDR3 is given with its conserved first and last residue.

j_call cdr3_length v_call cdr3_aa
TRBJ1-2 15 TRBV30 CAWSVTFRQVYGYTF
TRBJ2-5 13 TRBV28 CASTLVGSETQYF
TRBJ2-1 13 TRBV10-3 CAISESGPKGQFF
TRBJ2-7 15 TRBV28 CASSLRGSRSYEQYF
TRBJ1-1 16 TRBV7-2 CASSLALPGKNTEAFF
NA 20 TRBV25-1 CASSDITASGGRANYNEQYF
NA 15 TRBV6-2/TRBV6-3 CASSPWTSGEGEQYF
TRBJ2-5 17 TRBV6-1 CASRRGTSVKVQETQYF
TRBJ2-1 15 TRBV14 CASRPSGGAGNEQFF
TRBJ2-3 16 TRBV5-1 CASSLGSNALTDTQYF
TRBJ2-1 13 TRBV29-1 CSERDSSYNEQFF